Given below is one T cell receptor beta chain in context. Antigen: not known. Clones were read by immunoSEQ multiplex PCR, and TCRdb kept only the in-frame ones, dropping some. The data hold roughly 810,000 clones, with about 97% observed a single time. CD8 cells classed as naive were CD45RO-negative and positively selected for CCR7, excluding terminally differentiated effector memory CD45RA+ cells. This sample is part of a study of shared clonotypes between healthy human individuals. Study information: The cohort comprised a couple of women and a few men. Their ages spanned 18 to 49 years. Regarding the study as a whole: Clonotypes which were not shared had lower generation probabilities than clonotypes that all four donors shared.

This CDR3 contains 18 residues. Per germline, CDR1 SGHTA and CDR2 FQGTGA. The V end lost 5 bases, the J end lost 0 bases, and 20 bases lay between the germline ends. Sequenced input: naive CD8+ T cells sorted from blood. V usage is TRBV7-3 and J usage is TRBJ1-5; possible D gene TRBD1, 6 bases. This receptor was taken from a man aged 25-45 years in good health. The CDR3 spells CASSTTGPPFYSNQPQHF. CDR3 in DNA: TGTGCCAGCAGCACCACAGGGCCTCCATTCTATAGCAATCAGCCCCAGCATTTT.